Listed below are T cell receptor beta chains from one sample, sequenced in a study of blood T cells in healthy people across ages. MiXCR was run by TCRdb on the 5' RACE reads, yielding one entry per CDR3 protein. The sample shows about 780,000 distinct CDR3 sequences, about 47% of them seen only once. The source material was blood. The receptors were gathered from a man aged 80 or over in good health. CDR3s include the opening cysteine and the closing phenylalanine or tryptophan. D genes are given only for firm matches. Not every row has a clone size; where given, it reads once, few, many or a size class.

V gene	D gene	CDR3 length	clone size	J gene	CDR3 protein	CDR3 DNA
TRBV29-1	-	14	many	TRBJ2-7	CSVLGTRLSYEQYF	TGCAGCGTTTTGGGGACAAGACTTTCCTACGAGCAGTACTTC
TRBV10-3	TRBD2	14	-	TRBJ2-7	CAISESKAGAGQYF	TGTGCCATCAGTGAGTCGAAAGCGGGAGCCGGCCAGTACTTC
TRBV7-9	-	13	-	TRBJ2-3	CASSAVEKDTQYF	TGTGCCAGCAGCGCAGTCGAGAAAGATACGCAGTATTTT
TRBV6-5	-	12	-	TRBJ1-5	CASSSFNQPQHF	TGTGCCAGCAGTTCTTTTAATCAGCCCCAGCATTTT
TRBV3-1	-	16	few	TRBJ2-7	CASSQDWTSTSYEQYF	TGTGCCAGCAGCCAAGATTGGACGAGCACCTCCTACGAGCAGTACTTC
TRBV5-1	TRBD2	16	once	TRBJ2-7	CASSWRASGSSYEQDF	TGCGCCAGCAGCTGGAGGGCTAGCGGGAGCTCCTACGAGCAGGACTTC
TRBV30	-	12	-	TRBJ2-1	CAWSPAYNEQFF	TGTGCCTGGAGTCCAGCGTACAATGAGCAGTTCTTC
TRBV6-6	-	15	-	TRBJ1-1	CASSPYSGTSIGAFF	TGTGCCAGCAGCCCCTATTCCGGGACATCTATTGGGGCTTTCTTT
TRBV5-1	TRBD2	16	-	TRBJ2-5	CASSLVYAGGPGEQYF	TGCGCCAGCAGCTTAGTCTACGCGGGAGGGCCGGGTGAGCAGTACTTC
TRBV20-1	TRBD2	16	-	TRBJ2-5	CSARGRAGGIYNEQYF	TGCAGTGCTAGAGGACGGGCGGGAGGGATCTACAATGAGCAGTACTTC
TRBV5-1	-	12	-	TRBJ2-1	CASSLTGSVQFF	TGCGCCAGCAGCTTGACAGGGTCGGTGCAGTTCTTC
TRBV6-1	-	13	-	TRBJ2-1	CASSELVTGTQFF	TGTGCCAGCAGCGAACTTGTGACCGGGACCCAGTTCTTC
TRBV24-1	-	18	many	TRBJ2-2	CATSGVLLGGANTGELFF	TGTGCCACCAGTGGCGTTTTGTTGGGCGGGGCGAACACCGGGGAGCTGTTTTTT
TRBV20-1	-	11	few	TRBJ1-1	CSARSSTEAFF	TGCAGTGCTAGATCCTCCACTGAAGCTTTCTTT
TRBV5-5	-	13	-	TRBJ2-3	CASDARDTDTQYF	TGTGCCAGCGACGCCCGGGACACAGATACGCAGTATTTT
TRBV25-1	-	15	-	TRBJ2-1	CASRATSFGDNEQFF	TGTGCCAGCAGGGCGACTTCCTTCGGAGACAATGAGCAGTTCTTC
TRBV6-1	-	13	-	TRBJ1-2	CASSRELGYGYTF	TGTGCCAGCAGTAGGGAATTGGGCTATGGCTACACCTTC
TRBV6-1	-	11	many	TRBJ2-7	CASSRADEQYF	TGTGCCAGCAGCCGGGCCGACGAGCAGTACTTC
TRBV6-6	-	11	-	TRBJ2-7	CASRNVAEQYF	TGTGCCAGCAGGAACGTCGCCGAGCAGTACTTC
TRBV10-3	TRBD2	11	few	TRBJ2-1	CATGRAGEQFF	TGTGCCACCGGGAGGGCCGGTGAGCAGTTCTTC
TRBV20-1	TRBD1	14	many	TRBJ2-7	CSARPGQAVYEQYF	TGCAGTGCTAGACCGGGACAGGCGGTTTACGAGCAGTACTTC
TRBV6-6	TRBD1	16	many	TRBJ2-7	CASSYSPSGQGHEQYF	TGTGCCAGCAGTTACTCGCCCTCCGGACAGGGCCACGAGCAGTACTTC
TRBV2	-	15	-	TRBJ2-3	CASPGTSYYTDTQYF	TGTGCCAGCCCCGGGACCTCATATTACACAGATACGCAGTATTTT
TRBV12-3/TRBV12-4	-	12	many	TRBJ2-7	CASCDPLGEQYF	TGTGCCAGCTGTGACCCCCTGGGCGAGCAGTACTTC